This T cell receptor (beta chain) appears in the sequencing data of a study of human T cells and chemical hapten exposure. At the level of the study: Sensitization involved placing 2% DPC onto a 2 cm by 2 cm region of upper inner arm skin. Upper back patch tests used 0.01% DPC, scored after 6 days. Small pooled library volume differences mainly caused per-sample TCR yield variation.

Time point: pre-sensitization, week 0. This sample's treatment: therapeutic diphenylcyclopropenone sensitization with weekly scalp DPC. The sample holds many counts of this clonotype. Source study methods: Individual samples carried between roughly 23,224 and 700,000 TCRs, with more than 95,000 as the median. TCRdb independently ran MiXCR on the RACE reads; one entry per CDR3 protein. The V and J calls follow TCRdb's processing rather than the paper's. The sample carries some 70,000 distinct CDR3 sequences, roughly 9.7% recorded once. The sequenced sample was whole blood, obtained in connection with sensitization to the hapten diphenylcyclopropenone (DPC). This TCR came from a woman aged 50 to 65 with alopecia areata. Some clones in this sample may be carry-over from other donors' samples.

The CDR3 here is CSVLNEKLFF. CDR3 nucleotide sequence: TGCAGCGTCCTCAATGAAAAACTGTTTTTT. The J gene is TRBJ1-4, the V gene TRBV29-1; D remains unclear. The V and J ends lost 6 bases and 5 bases respectively, with 4 bases between them. CDR1 and CDR2 from the germline V gene are SQVTM and ANQGSEA. The CDR3 extends over 10 amino acids. Full variable domain (rest looked up from reference TRBV29-1 and TRBJ1-4): SAVISQKPSRDICQRGTSLTIQCQVDSQVTMMFWYRQQPGQSLTLIATANQGSEATYESGFVIDKFPISRPNLTFSTLTVSNMSPEDSSIYLCSVLNEKLFFGSGTQLSVL.